This section outlines one T cell receptor (beta chain) sequence together with its context. The antigen it binds to is not known. No much larger clonotype is one base removed from it; base qualities were not supplied. The data were obtained in a study of T-cell reconstitution after alpha-beta-depleted transplantation in children (dated by TCRdb to between 2015 and 2016). Notes on the research overall: Using TCR repertoire profiling, the study quantitatively followed how T-cell immune reconstitution unfolded in children after TCRalphabeta/CD19-depleted allogeneic hematopoietic cell transplantation.

The library was generated by PCR. Sequenced using an Illumina HiSeq 2500. Molecular barcoding was employed in the preparation of TCR libraries, with unique molecular identifiers being used to normalize TCRbeta repertoire quantification. The public reads were reprocessed in TCRdb via fastp at Q25 and MiXCR, keeping in-frame beta chains. Rows are unified per CDR3 protein, each entry keeping the most common DNA and genes. The sample has hundreds of thousands of distinct CDR3 sequences on record, approximately 17% of them singletons. The ten largest clones add up to 1.1% of the sample. There are 15 amino acids in the CDR3, from cysteine to phenylalanine inclusive. Only the CDR3 part of the read is kept: 45 bases, read in frame from the first base. From the germline V gene (reference sequence), CDR1 is GTSNPN and CDR2 is SVGIG. V is shortened by 0 bases, J by 7 bases, and the region joining them spans 16 bases.

The material sequenced was PBMCs from the stem cell graft donor, taken from the stem cell graft. The chain is made from TRBV30 and TRBJ1-5; tentative D gene TRBD1, with 5 bases matching. This receptor was taken from a human donor who donated a stem cell graft to a child with acute myeloid leukemia. The DNA reads as follows: TGTGCCTGGAGTGTTGGGGCAGGCGGGTCCCAGCCCCAGCATTTT. This encodes CAWSVGAGGSQPQHF.